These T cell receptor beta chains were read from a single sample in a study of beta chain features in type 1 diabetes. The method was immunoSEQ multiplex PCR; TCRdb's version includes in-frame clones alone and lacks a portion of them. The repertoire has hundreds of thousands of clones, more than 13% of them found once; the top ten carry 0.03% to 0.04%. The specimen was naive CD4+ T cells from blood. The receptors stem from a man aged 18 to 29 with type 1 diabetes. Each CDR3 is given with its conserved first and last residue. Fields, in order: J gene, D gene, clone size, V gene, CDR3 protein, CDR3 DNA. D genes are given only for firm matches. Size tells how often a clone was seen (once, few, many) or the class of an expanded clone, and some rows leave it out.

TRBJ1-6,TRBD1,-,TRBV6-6,CATNRGIGSPLHF,TGTGCCACCAACAGGGGAATAGGTTCACCCCTCCACTTT
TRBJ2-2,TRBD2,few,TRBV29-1,CSVTSGRTGELFF,TGCAGCGTGACTAGCGGGAGAACCGGGGAGCTGTTTTTT
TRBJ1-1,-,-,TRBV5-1,CASSLFVGTEAFF,TGCGCCAGCAGCTTGTTCGTAGGCACTGAAGCTTTCTTT
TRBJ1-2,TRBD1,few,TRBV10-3,CAISLKGDRTPGYGYTF,TGTGCCATCAGTCTTAAGGGGGACAGGACTCCTGGCTATGGCTACACCTTC
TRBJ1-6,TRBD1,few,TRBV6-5,CASSYSRTGGGSPLHF,TGTGCCAGCAGTTACTCCCGGACAGGGGGAGGTTCACCCCTCCACTTT
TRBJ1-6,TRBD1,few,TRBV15,CATSSLGTGGEDHWDSPLHF,TGTGCCACCAGCAGTCTGGGGACAGGCGGCGAGGACCACTGGGATTCACCCCTCCACTTT
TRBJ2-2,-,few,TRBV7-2,CASSLFGSNTGELFF,TGTGCCAGCAGCTTATTTGGTAGTAACACCGGGGAGCTGTTTTTT
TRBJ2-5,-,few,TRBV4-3,CASSQGDLETQYF,TGCGCCAGCAGCCAAGGGGACTTAGAGACCCAGTACTTC
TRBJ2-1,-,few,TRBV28,CASSSPAGFPYNEQFF,TGTGCCAGCAGTTCCCCGGCGGGGTTCCCCTACAATGAGCAGTTCTTC
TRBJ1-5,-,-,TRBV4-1,CASSQNRVDSNQPQHF,TGCGCCAGCAGCCAAAACAGGGTAGATAGCAATCAGCCCCAGCATTTT
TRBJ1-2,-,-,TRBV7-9,CASSLAVDYGYTF,TGTGCCAGCAGCTTAGCAGTGGACTATGGCTACACCTTC
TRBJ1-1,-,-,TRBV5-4,CASSLDGASTEAFF,TGTGCCAGCAGCCTGGACGGGGCGAGTACTGAAGCTTTCTTT
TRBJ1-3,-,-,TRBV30,CAWFGPSSGNTIYF,TGTGCCTGGTTCGGCCCGAGCTCTGGAAACACCATATATTTT
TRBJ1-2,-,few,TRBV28,CASSRVNYGYTF,TGTGCCAGCAGTAGAGTTAACTATGGCTACACCTTC
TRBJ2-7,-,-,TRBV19,CASSIQAQANEQYF,TGTGCCAGTAGTATACAGGCCCAGGCCAACGAGCAGTACTTC
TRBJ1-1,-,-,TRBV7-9,CASSLMTGDRPRNTEAFF,TGTGCCAGCAGCTTGATGACCGGAGACAGGCCCCGGAACACTGAAGCTTTCTTT
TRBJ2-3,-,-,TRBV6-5,CASSYPPNAQYF,TGTGCCAGCAGCTACCCCCCTAATGCGCAGTATTTT
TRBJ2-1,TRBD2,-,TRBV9,CASSRLAMTYNEQFF,TGTGCCAGCAGCCGACTAGCCATGACCTACAATGAGCAGTTCTTC
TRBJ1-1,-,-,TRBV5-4,CASSFRGWTEAFF,TGTGCCAGCAGCTTTAGGGGATGGACTGAAGCTTTCTTT
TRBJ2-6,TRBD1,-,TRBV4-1,CASSPHPGTGGPLMYGANVLTF,TGCGCCAGCAGCCCACACCCAGGGACAGGGGGCCCACTAATGTATGGGGCCAACGTCCTGACTTTC